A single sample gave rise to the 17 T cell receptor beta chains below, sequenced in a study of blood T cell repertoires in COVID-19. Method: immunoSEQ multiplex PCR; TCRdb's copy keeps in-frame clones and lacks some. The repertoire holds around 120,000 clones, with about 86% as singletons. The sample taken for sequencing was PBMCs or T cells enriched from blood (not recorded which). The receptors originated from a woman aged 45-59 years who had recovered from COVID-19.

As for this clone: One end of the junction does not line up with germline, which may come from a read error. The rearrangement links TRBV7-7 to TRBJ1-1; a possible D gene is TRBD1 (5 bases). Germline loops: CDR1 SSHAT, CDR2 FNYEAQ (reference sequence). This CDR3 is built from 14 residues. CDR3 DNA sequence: TGTGCTAGCAGCCGATTGGACACGAACACTGAAGCTTTCTTT. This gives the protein CASSRLDTNTEAFF.

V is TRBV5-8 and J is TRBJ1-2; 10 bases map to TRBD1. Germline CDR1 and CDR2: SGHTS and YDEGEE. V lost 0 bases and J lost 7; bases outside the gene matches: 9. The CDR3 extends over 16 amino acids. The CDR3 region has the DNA TGTGCCAGCAGCTTGGGACAGGGGGCGCTTGTTAGTGGCTACACCTTC. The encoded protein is CASSLGQGALVSGYTF.

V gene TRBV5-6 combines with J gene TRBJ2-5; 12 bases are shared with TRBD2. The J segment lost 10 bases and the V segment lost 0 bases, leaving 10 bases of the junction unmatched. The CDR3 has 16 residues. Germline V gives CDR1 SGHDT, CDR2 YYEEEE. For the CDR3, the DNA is TGTGCCAGCAGCTTGGGACTAGCGGGGGCCGATTTAGTCCAGTACTTC. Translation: CASSLGLAGADLVQYF.

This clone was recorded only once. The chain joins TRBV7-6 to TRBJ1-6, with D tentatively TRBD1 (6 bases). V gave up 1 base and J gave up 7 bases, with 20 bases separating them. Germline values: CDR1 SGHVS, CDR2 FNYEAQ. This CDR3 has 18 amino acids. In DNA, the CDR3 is TGTGCCAGCAGCTTAGTCCCAGGGGCCCCAACCCAAAATTCACCCCTCCACTTT. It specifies CASSLVPGAPTQNSPLHF. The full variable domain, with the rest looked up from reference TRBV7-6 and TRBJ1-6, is GAGVSQSPRYKVTKRGQDVALRCDPISGHVSLYWYRQALGQGPEFLTYFNYEAQQDKSGLPNDRFSAERPEGSISTLTIQRTEQRDSAMYRCASSLVPGAPTQNSPLHFGNGTRLTVT.

The CDR3 loop is CASSLRGKNEKLFF. Here the CDR3 DNA reads TGCGCCAGCTCCCTGAGGGGGAAGAATGAAAAACTGTTTTTT. The rearrangement uses TRBV23-1 and TRBJ1-4, with a weak D call TRBD1 (6 bases). TRBV23-1 is given ORF status, its function remaining uncertain. This CDR3 has 14 residues. The V gene lost 8 bases and the J gene lost 5 bases, with 15 bases spanning the gap.

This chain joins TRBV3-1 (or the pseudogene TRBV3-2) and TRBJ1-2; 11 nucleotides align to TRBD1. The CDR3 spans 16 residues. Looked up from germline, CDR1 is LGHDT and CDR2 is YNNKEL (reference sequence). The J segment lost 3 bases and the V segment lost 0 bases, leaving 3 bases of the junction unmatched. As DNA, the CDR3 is TGTGCCAGCAGCCAAGATCGGACAGGGGGCCACTATGGCTACACCTTC. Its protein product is CASSQDRTGGHYGYTF.

The chain's CDR3 is CASRNRGLYNEQFF. CDR3 in DNA: TGTGCCAGCAGGAACAGGGGTCTCTACAATGAGCAGTTCTTC. V usage is TRBV2 and J usage is TRBJ2-1, with 7 bases identical to TRBD1. The CDR3 sequence is 14 residues long. CDR1 is SNHLY and CDR2 is FYNNEI in the germline V gene. The V and J ends lost 6 bases and 3 bases, in that order; junction bases with no gene match: 5.

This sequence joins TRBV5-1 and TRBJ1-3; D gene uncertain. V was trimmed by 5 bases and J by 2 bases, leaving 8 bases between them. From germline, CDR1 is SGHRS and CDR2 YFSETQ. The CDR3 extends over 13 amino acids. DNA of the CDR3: TGCGCCAGCAGAGAGGGTACTGGAAACACCATATATTTT. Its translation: CASREGTGNTIYF.

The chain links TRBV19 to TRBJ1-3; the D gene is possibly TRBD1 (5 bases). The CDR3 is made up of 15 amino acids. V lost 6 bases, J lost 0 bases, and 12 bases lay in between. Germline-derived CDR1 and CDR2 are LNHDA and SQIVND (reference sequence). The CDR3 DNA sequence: TGTGCCAGTAGCCTTGACAGTTACTCTGGAAACACCATATATTTT. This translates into CASSLDSYSGNTIYF. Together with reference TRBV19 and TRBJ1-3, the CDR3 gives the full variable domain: DGGITQSPKYLFRKEGQNVTLSCEQNLNHDAMYWYRQDPGQGLRLIYYSQIVNDFQKGDIAEGYSVSREKKESFPLTVTSAQKNPTAFYLCASSLDSYSGNTIYFGEGSWLTVV.

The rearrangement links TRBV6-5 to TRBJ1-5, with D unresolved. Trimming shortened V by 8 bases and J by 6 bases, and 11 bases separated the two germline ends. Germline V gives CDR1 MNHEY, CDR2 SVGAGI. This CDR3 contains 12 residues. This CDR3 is CASHKTGQPQHF. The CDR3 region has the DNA TGTGCCAGCCATAAAACGGGTCAGCCCCAGCATTTT.

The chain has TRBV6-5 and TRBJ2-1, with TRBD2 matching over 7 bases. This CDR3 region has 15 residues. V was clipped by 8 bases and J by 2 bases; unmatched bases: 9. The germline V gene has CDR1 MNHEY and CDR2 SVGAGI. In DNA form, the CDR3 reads TGTGCCAGCGGGAGGGCCGGGGTCCCCTACAATGAGCAGTTCTTC. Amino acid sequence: CASGRAGVPYNEQFF.

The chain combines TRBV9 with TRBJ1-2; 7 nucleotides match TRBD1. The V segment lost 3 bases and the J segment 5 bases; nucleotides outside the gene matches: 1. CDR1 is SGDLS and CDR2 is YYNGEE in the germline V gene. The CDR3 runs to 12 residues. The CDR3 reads CASSATGYGYTF. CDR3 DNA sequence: TGTGCCAGCAGCGCGACAGGGTATGGCTACACCTTC.

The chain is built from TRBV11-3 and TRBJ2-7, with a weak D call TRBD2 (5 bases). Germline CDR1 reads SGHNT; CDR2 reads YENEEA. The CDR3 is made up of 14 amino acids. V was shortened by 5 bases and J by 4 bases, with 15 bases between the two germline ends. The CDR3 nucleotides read TGTGCCAGCAGCCTTCCGCGAGGGTCGTACGAGCAGTACTTC. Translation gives CASSLPRGSYEQYF.

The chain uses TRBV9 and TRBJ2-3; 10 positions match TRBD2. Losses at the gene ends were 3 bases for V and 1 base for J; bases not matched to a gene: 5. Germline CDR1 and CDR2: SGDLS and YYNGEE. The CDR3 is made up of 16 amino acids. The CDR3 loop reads CASSAVTSGGTDTQYF. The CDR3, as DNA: TGTGCCAGCAGCGCTGTTACTAGCGGGGGCACAGATACGCAGTATTTT.

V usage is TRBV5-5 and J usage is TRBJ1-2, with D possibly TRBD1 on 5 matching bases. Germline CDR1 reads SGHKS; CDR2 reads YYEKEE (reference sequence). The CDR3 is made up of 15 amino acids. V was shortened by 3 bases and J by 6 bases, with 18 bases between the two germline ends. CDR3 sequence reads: CASSSDPWGENGYTF. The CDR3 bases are TGTGCCAGCAGCTCGGACCCGTGGGGCGAAAATGGCTACACCTTC.

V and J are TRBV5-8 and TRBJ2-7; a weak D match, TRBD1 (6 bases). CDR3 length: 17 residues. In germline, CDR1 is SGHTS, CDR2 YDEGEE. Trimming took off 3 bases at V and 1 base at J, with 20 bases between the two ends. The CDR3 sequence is CASSSPNGQFSSYEQYF. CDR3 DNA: TGTGCCAGCAGCTCCCCCAATGGACAGTTTTCATCCTACGAGCAGTACTTC.

The CDR3 DNA reads as TGTGCCAGCAGTCCCCCGGTGGGGAGCTCCTACGAGCAGTACTTC. Encoded protein: CASSPPVGSSYEQYF. The chain joins TRBV6-5 to TRBJ2-7, with D possibly being TRBD2 (5 bases). V lost 5 bases and J lost 0, with 14 bases in between. The CDR3 covers 15 residues. Germline loops: CDR1 MNHEY, CDR2 SVGAGI.